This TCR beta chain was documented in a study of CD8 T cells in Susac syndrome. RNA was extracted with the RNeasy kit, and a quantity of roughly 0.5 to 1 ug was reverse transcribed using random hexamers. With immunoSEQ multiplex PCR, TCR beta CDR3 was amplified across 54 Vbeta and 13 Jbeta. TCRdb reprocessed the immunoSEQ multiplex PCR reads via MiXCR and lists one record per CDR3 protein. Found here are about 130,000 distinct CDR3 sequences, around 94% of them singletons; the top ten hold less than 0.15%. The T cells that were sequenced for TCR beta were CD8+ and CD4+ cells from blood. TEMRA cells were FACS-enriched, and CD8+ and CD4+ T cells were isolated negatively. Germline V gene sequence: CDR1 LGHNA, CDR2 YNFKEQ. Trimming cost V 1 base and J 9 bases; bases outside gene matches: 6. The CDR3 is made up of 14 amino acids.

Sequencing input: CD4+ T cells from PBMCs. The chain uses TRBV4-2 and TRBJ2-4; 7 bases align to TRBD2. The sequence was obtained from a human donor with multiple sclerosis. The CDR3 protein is CASSQAGSGGIQYF. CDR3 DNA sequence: TGTGCCAGCAGCCAAGCGGGGTCGGGGGGCATTCAGTACTTC.